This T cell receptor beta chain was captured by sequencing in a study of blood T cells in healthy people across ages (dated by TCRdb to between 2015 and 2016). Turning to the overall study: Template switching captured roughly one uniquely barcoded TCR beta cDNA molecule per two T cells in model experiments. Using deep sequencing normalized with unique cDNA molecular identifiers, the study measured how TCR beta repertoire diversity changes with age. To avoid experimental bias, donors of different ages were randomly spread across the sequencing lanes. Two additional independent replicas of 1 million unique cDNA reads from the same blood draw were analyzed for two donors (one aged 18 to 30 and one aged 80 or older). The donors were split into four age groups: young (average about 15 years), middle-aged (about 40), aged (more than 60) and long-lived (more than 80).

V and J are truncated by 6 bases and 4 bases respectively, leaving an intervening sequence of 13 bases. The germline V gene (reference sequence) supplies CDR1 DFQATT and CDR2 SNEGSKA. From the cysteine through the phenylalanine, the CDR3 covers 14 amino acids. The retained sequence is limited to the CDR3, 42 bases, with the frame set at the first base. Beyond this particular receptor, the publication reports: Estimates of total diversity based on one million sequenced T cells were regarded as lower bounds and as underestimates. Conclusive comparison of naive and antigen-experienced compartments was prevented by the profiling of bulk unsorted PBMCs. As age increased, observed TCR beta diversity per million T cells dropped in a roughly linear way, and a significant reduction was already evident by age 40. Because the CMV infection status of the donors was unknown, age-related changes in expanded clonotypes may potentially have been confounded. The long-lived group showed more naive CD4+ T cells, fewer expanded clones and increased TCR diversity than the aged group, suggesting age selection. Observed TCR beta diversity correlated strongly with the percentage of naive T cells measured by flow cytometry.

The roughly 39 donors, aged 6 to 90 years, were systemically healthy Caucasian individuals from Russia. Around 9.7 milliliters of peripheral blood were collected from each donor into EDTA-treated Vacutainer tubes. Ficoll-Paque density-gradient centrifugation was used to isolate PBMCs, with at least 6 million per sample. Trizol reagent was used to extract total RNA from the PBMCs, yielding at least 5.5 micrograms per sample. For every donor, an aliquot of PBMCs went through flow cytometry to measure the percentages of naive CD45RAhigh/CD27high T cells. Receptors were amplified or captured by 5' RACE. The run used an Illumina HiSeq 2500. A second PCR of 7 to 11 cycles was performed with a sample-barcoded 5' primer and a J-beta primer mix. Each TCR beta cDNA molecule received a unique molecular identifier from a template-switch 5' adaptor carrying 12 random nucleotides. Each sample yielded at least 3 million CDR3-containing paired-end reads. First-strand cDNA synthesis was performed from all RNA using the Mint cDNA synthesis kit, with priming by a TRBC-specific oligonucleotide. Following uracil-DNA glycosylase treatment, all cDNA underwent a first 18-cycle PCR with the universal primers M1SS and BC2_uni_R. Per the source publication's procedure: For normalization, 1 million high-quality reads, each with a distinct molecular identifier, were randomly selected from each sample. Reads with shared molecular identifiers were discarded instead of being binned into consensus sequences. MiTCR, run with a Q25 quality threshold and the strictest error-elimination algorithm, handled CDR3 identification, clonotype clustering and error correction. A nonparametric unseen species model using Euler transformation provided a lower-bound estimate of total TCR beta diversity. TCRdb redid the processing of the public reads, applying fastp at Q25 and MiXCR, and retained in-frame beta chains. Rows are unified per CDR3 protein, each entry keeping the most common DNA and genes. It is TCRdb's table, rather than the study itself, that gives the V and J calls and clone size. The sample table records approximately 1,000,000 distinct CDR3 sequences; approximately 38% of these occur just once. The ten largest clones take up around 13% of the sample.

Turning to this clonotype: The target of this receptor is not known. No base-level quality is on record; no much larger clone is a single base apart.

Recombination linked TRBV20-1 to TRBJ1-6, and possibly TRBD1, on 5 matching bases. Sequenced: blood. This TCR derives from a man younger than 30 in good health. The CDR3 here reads CSAAKAGYNSPLHF. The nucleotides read TGCAGTGCAGCGAAGGCAGGGTATAATTCACCCCTCCACTTT.